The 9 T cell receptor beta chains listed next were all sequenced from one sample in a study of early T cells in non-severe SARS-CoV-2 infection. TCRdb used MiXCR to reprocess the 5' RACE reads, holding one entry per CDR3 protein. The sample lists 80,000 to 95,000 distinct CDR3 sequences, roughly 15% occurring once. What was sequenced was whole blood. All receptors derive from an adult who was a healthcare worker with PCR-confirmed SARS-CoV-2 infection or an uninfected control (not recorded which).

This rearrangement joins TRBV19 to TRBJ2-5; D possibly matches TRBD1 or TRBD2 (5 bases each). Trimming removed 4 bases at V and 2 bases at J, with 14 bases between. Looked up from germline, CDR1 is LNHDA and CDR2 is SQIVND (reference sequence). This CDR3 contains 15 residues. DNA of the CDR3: TGTGCCAGTAGTAGATCTAGCAGGGCGCAAGAGACCCAGTACTTC. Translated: CASSRSSRAQETQYF.

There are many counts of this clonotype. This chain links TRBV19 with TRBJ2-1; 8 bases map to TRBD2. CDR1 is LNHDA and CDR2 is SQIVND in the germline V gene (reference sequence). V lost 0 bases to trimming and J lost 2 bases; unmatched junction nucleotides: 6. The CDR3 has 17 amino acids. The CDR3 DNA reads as TGTGCCAGTAGTATAGACGGGAGGGCCAGGACCTACAATGAGCAGTTCTTC. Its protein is CASSIDGRARTYNEQFF.

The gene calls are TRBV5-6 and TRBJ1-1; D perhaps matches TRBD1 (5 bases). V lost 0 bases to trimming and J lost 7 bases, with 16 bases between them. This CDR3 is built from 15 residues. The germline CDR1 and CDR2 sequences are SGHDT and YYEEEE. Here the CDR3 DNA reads TGTGCCAGCAGCTTGGGTCGTCAGGGCGCAATTGAAGCTTTCTTT. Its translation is CASSLGRQGAIEAFF.

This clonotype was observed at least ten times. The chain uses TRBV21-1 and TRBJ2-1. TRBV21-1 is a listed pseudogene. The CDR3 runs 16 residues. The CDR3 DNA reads TGTGCCAGCAGCAAAGAGAGGCGGGAGCCCTACAATGAGCAGTTCTTC. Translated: CASSKERREPYNEQFF.

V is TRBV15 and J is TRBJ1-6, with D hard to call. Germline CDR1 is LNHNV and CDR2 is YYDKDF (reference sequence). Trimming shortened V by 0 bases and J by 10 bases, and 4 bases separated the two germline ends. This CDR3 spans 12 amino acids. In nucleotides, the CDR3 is TGTGCCACCAGCAGAGAACTCTCACCCCTCCACTTT. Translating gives CATSRELSPLHF.

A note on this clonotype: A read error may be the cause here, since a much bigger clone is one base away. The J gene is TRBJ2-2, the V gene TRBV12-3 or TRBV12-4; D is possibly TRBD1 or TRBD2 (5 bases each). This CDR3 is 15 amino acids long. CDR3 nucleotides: TGTGCCAGCAACCGGGGCGGAGAGAACACCGGGAAGCTGTTTTTT. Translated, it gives CASNRGGENTGKLFF.

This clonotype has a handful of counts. The CDR3 sequence is CASSSSRLNSFYNEQFF. Written as DNA, the CDR3 is TGTGCCAGCAGCTCGTCAAGACTAAATTCCTTTTACAATGAGCAGTTCTTC. This rearrangement joins TRBV7-8 to TRBJ2-1, with D possibly TRBD2 on 5 matching bases. V was pared by 4 bases and J by 4 bases, with 20 bases between. CDR1 SGHVS and CDR2 FQNEAQ come from the germline V gene. This CDR3 has 17 amino acids.

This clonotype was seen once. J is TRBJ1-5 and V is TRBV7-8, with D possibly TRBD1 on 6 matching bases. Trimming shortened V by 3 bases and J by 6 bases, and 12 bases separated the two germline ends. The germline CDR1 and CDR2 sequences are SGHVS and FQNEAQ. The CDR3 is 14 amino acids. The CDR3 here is CASSLRQGFQPQHF. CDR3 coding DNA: TGTGCCAGCAGCTTGCGCCAGGGGTTTCAGCCCCAGCATTTT.

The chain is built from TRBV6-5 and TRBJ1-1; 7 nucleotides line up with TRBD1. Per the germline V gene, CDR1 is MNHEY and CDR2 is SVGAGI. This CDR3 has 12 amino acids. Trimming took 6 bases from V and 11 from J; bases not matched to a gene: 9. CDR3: CASRDPGGPAFF. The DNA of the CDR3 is TGTGCCAGCAGGGACCCAGGGGGACCGGCTTTCTTT.